Below are 20 T cell receptor beta chains sequenced from a single sample in a study of vaccination and CD4 T cells after COVID-19. Once obtained from cultured CD4+ T cells, the DNA was sequenced using the Oncomine TCR Beta short-read assay. The source of extracted genomic DNA was cultured CD4+ T cells. Via MiXCR, TCRdb re-called the PCR reads, giving one row per CDR3 protein. The sample yields some 10,000 distinct CDR3 sequences, about 38% seen once. These receptors' antigens are unknown. Treatment given: approximately 11-day PBMC culture with coronavirus spike peptide pools or control peptides (ViraFEST assay). It was before the COVID-19 pandemic (2011-2018) that the unexposed donor's CD4+ T cells were collected. The sequencing input was CD4+ T cells from blood, cultured in vitro. These receptors came from a human donor in good health.

The rearrangement joins TRBV30 to TRBJ1-5; D is uncertain. The CDR3 has 13 amino acids. V gave up 3 bases and J gave up 0 bases, with 6 bases separating them. In germline, CDR1 is GTSNPN, CDR2 SVGIG (reference sequence). CDR3 residues: CAWSSDSNQPQHF. As DNA, the CDR3 is TGTGCCTGGAGCTCAGATAGCAATCAGCCCCAGCATTTT.

This chain joins TRBV18 and TRBJ1-6; TRBD1 matches at 8 bases. The V and J ends lost 5 bases and 7 bases, in that order; junction bases with no gene match: 7. Germline loops: CDR1 KGHSH, CDR2 LQKENI. The CDR3 consists of 15 residues. The CDR3 nucleotides read TGTGCCAGCTCAACCGGGACAGGAGACAATTCACCCCTCCACTTT. Protein product: CASSTGTGDNSPLHF. The full variable domain, rest sourced from reference TRBV18 and TRBJ1-6, is NAGVMQNPRHLVRRRGQEARLRCSPMKGHSHVYWYRQLPEEGLKFMVYLQKENIIDESGMPKERFSAEFPKEGPSILRIQQVVRGDSAAYFCASSTGTGDNSPLHFGNGTRLTVT.

This rearrangement joins TRBV28 to TRBJ2-2; possible D gene TRBD1, 5 bases. CDR1 MDHEN and CDR2 SYDVKM come from the germline V gene. The CDR3 length is 15 residues. The ends were cut back, 1 base at V and 4 bases at J, with 10 bases in the middle. The CDR3 protein is CASSLLGAGTGELFF. The CDR3 bases are TGTGCCAGCAGTTTATTAGGGGCCGGCACCGGGGAGCTGTTTTTT.

This rearrangement joins TRBV27 to TRBJ1-1; D is ambiguous. V was cut by 6 bases and J by 4 bases, with 15 bases left in between. Germline V CDR1 and CDR2: MNHEY, SMNVEV (reference sequence). This CDR3 is 14 amino acids long. This CDR3 reads CASRPFVTRTEAFF. The DNA for the CDR3 is TGTGCCAGCAGACCTTTTGTGACCCGCACTGAAGCTTTCTTT.

This chain uses TRBV7-3 with TRBJ2-6, with TRBD1 matching 7 bases. After removal of 5 bases from V and 4 bases from J, the junction contained 5 bases not matched to a gene. Germline V CDR1 and CDR2: SGHTA, FQGTGA. The CDR3 covers 15 residues. The CDR3 spells CASSPGQYGANVLTF. The CDR3 DNA sequence: TGTGCCAGCAGCCCGGGACAGTACGGGGCCAACGTCCTGACTTTC.

This rearrangement joins TRBV7-2 to TRBJ1-2, with a tentative D call TRBD1 (6 bases). Per the germline V gene, CDR1 is SGHTA and CDR2 is FQGNSA. The CDR3 consists of 15 residues. V lost 1 base and J 4 bases, leaving 13 bases between the germline ends. This CDR3 reads CASSLGQGGAYGYTF. For the CDR3, the DNA is TGTGCCAGCAGCTTAGGCCAAGGGGGGGCCTATGGCTACACCTTC.

This clonotype has only a few counts. The chain combines TRBV5-4 with TRBJ2-3; 11 positions agree with TRBD2. Trimming cost V 4 bases and J 8 bases; bases outside gene matches: 12. CDR3 length equals 16 residues. From germline, CDR1 is SGHNT and CDR2 YYREEE (reference sequence). The CDR3 sequence is CASSPGDSGRVGTQYF. For the CDR3, the DNA is TGTGCCAGCAGCCCAGGGGATAGCGGGAGGGTGGGTACGCAGTATTTT. The whole variable domain, remainder taken from reference TRBV5-4 and TRBJ2-3, is ETGVTQSPTHLIKTRGQQVTLRCSSQSGHNTVSWYQQALGQGPQFIFQYYREEENGRGNFPPRFSGLQFPNYSSELNVNALELDDSALYLCASSPGDSGRVGTQYFGPGTRLTVL.

This chain uses TRBV6-1 with TRBJ1-1, with no clear D. Germline CDR1 is MNHNS and CDR2 is SASEGT. The V end was cut by 7 bases, the J end by 4 bases, with 22 bases between. The CDR3 length is 16 residues. CDR3: CASKSEIGRWGTEAFF. The CDR3 DNA follows: TGTGCCAGCAAAAGTGAGATCGGACGGTGGGGCACTGAAGCTTTCTTT.

The sample holds a few counts of this clonotype. V is TRBV27 and J is TRBJ2-1; perhaps D is TRBD1 or TRBD2 (5 bases each). The germline CDR1 and CDR2 sequences are MNHEY and SMNVEV (reference sequence). The ends were cut back, 6 bases at V and 2 bases at J, with 14 bases in the middle. CDR3 size: 15 residues. The CDR3 DNA reads as TGTGCCAGCAGACCTGGGGCTAGCACCTACAATGAGCAGTTCTTC. Residues: CASRPGASTYNEQFF.

This chain uses TRBV20-1 with TRBJ2-6; unclear D gene. The CDR3 sequence is 14 residues long. Trimming removed 0 bases at V and 0 bases at J, with 3 bases between. Germline lookup yields CDR1 DFQATT and CDR2 SNEGSKA (reference sequence). CDR3: CSAREVSGANVLTF. In DNA, the CDR3 is TGCAGTGCTAGAGAAGTCTCTGGGGCCAACGTCCTGACTTTC.

The chain couples TRBV15 to TRBJ1-2; D not resolved. CDR3 size: 13 residues. V dropped 2 bases and J dropped 2 bases, with 6 bases sitting between them. The germline CDR1 and CDR2 sequences are LNHNV and YYDKDF (reference sequence). The CDR3 protein is CATSRQLNYGYTF. The CDR3 region has the DNA TGTGCCACCAGCAGACAGCTCAACTATGGCTACACCTTC.

The chain links TRBV15 to TRBJ1-5, with a weak D call TRBD1 (5 bases). Germline V gene lookup returns CDR1 LNHNV and CDR2 YYDKDF (reference sequence). There are 14 residues in the CDR3. V was shortened by 0 bases and J by 8 bases, with 11 bases between the two germline ends. The CDR3 loop reads CATSRDVQGEPQHF. DNA of the CDR3: TGTGCCACCAGCAGAGATGTCCAGGGCGAGCCCCAGCATTTT.

This chain uses TRBV28 with TRBJ2-2, with D hard to call. CDR1 is MDHEN and CDR2 is SYDVKM in the germline V gene. This CDR3 has 12 residues. V was shortened by 2 bases and J by 5 bases, with 3 bases between the two germline ends. In nucleotides, the CDR3 is TGTGCCAGCAGTTTAACTACCGGGGAGCTGTTTTTT. This gives the protein CASSLTTGELFF. The full variable domain, with the rest looked up from reference TRBV28 and TRBJ2-2, is DVKVTQSSRYLVKRTGEKVFLECVQDMDHENMFWYRQDPGLGLRLIYFSYDVKMKEKGDIPEGYSVSREKKERFSLILESASTNQTSMYLCASSLTTGELFFGEGSRLTVL.

The genes are TRBV28 and TRBJ2-3; no reliable D call. The germline V and J ends were trimmed by 3 bases and 1 base, with 5 bases remaining between them. Germline CDR1 and CDR2: MDHEN and SYDVKM. This CDR3 is built from 13 residues. CDR3 region: CASSLLGTDTQYF. In DNA, the CDR3 is TGTGCCAGCAGTTTGTTAGGCACAGATACGCAGTATTTT.

The table lists this clonotype with a few counts. The V gene is TRBV2, the J gene TRBJ1-6; D is undetermined. This CDR3 contains 13 residues. Trimming took 6 bases from V and 5 from J, leaving 8 bases between them. The V gene's germline CDR1 is SNHLY and CDR2 FYNNEI. CDR3 DNA: TGTGCCAGCAGACGGGCTGATAATTCACCCCTCCACTTT. Protein product: CASRRADNSPLHF.

This chain joins TRBV7-9 and TRBJ2-1; tentative D call: TRBD1 (6 bases). The CDR3 totals 12 residues. The ends were cut back, 5 bases at V and 13 bases at J, with 15 bases in the middle. Germline CDR1 SEHNR, CDR2 FQNEAQ (reference sequence). This chain's CDR3 is CASSLQGLRQFF. The CDR3 DNA reads as TGTGCCAGCAGCCTGCAGGGGCTACGACAGTTCTTC. The entire variable domain, with the rest obtained from reference TRBV7-9 and TRBJ2-1, is as follows: DTGVSQNPRHKITKRGQNVTFRCDPISEHNRLYWYRQTLGQGPEFLTYFQNEAQLEKSRLLSDRFSAERPKGSFSTLEIQRTEQGDSAMYLCASSLQGLRQFFGPGTRLTVL.

The chain carries TRBV11-2 and TRBJ1-3; no clear D gene. Deletions cut 3 bases from V and 5 bases from J, with 5 bases between. The germline V gene encodes CDR1 SGHAT and CDR2 FQNNGV. The CDR3 has 12 residues. The DNA of the CDR3 is TGTGCCAGCAGCTTGGGTAGAAACACCATATATTTT. Residues: CASSLGRNTIYF.

This rearrangement joins TRBV7-9 to TRBJ1-6; 8 nucleotides line up with TRBD1. Trimming removed 3 bases from V and 9 bases from J; junction bases left unmatched: 1. Germline CDR1 and CDR2: SEHNR and FQNEAQ (reference sequence). The CDR3 loop spans 13 amino acids. The CDR3 DNA reads TGTGCCAGCAGCTTGGACAGGGTTTCACCCCTCCACTTT. Its translation is CASSLDRVSPLHF.

This rearrangement joins TRBV11-3 to TRBJ2-7; D is ambiguous. The CDR3 is 13 amino acids. Trimming removed 5 bases at V and 8 bases at J, with 16 bases between. Germline-derived CDR1 and CDR2 are SGHNT and YENEEA. The CDR3 region is CASSTRAMAKQYF. In nucleotides, the CDR3 is TGTGCCAGCAGCACAAGAGCCATGGCGAAGCAGTACTTC. Combining the CDR3 with reference TRBV11-3 and TRBJ2-7 gives the whole variable domain EAGVVQSPRYKIIEKKQPVAFWCNPISGHNTLYWYLQNLGQGPELLIRYENEEAVDDSQLPKDRFSAERLKGVDSTLKIQPAELGDSAVYLCASSTRAMAKQYFGPGTRLTVT.

V usage is TRBV24-1 and J usage is TRBJ2-1; D possibly corresponds to TRBD2 (5 bases). There are 14 residues in the CDR3. The V gene's germline CDR1 is KGHDR and CDR2 SFDVKD. The V gene lost 1 base and the J gene lost 7 bases, with 10 bases spanning the gap. The CDR3 is CATSDFPPGNEQFF. In nucleotides, the CDR3 is TGTGCCACCAGTGATTTCCCCCCGGGGAATGAGCAGTTCTTC.